The subject of this entry is one TCR beta chain. This record belongs to a study of cytomegalovirus exposure and HLA in healthy donors. Some clones are missing from TCRdb's copy, which holds only in-frame ones; the method was immunoSEQ multiplex PCR. The repertoire holds 130,000 to 150,000 clones, with 85% to 90% as singletons. CDR1 is SGHRS and CDR2 is YFSETQ in the germline V gene. Trimming removed 1 base from V and 3 bases from J; junction bases left unmatched: 5. This CDR3 is built from 15 residues. V usage is TRBV5-1 and J usage is TRBJ2-7, with 9 bases matching TRBD2. This receptor was identified in a woman under 40 in good health and CMV-seropositive. The source material was PBMCs. CDR3 bases: TGCGCCAGCAGCTTGTTGGCTAGCGGGGACTACGAGCAGTACTTC. It is translated as CASSLLASGDYEQYF.